This TCR beta chain was sequenced in a study of blood T cell repertoires in COVID-19. Study in general: Specimens from acute and convalescent COVID-19 originated in the United States, Italy and Spain. PBMCs, B-cell-depleted T cells, or T cells provided the cDNA or gDNA that made up the material.

Original analysis: Reference gene primers were amplified, and this amplification served to estimate nucleated cell counts. Method: immunoSEQ multiplex PCR; TCRdb's copy keeps in-frame clones and lacks some. The V and J calls and clone size come from that table; D and trimming were worked out from the DNA. The sample includes a few hundred thousand clones, roughly 84% of them seen just once. V lost 1 base to trimming and J lost 4 bases; unmatched junction nucleotides: 1. The CDR3 length is 15 residues. Germline CDR1 LNHDA, CDR2 SQIVND (reference sequence). Cohort allocation depended upon clinical history that participants reported.

V usage is TRBV19 and J usage is TRBJ2-2; TRBD1 aligns across 9 bases. Sequenced sample: PBMCs or T cells enriched from blood (not recorded which). The receptor comes from a woman aged 25 to 39 who had recovered from COVID-19. The CDR3 DNA reads TGTGCCAGTAGTATAGCGACAGGGGGCACCGGGGAGCTGTTTTTT. It codes for CASSIATGGTGELFF.